This T cell receptor beta chain appears in the sequencing data of a study of technical replicates of blood from four donors. The assay was immunoSEQ multiplex PCR, and TCRdb's table has in-frame clones only and misses some. The data show under 100,000 clones, 90% to 97% seen once. Trimming took 6 bases from V and 3 from J; bases not matched to a gene: 13. CDR1 is LNHDA, CDR2 SQIVND, per germline (reference sequence). The CDR3 is made up of 17 amino acids. What was sequenced was T cells isolated from PBMCs. The J gene is TRBJ2-5, the V gene TRBV19, with 10 bases matching TRBD1. This sequence originates from a human donor in good health. CDR3 region: CASRNIRTGGFEETQYF. In DNA form, the CDR3 reads TGTGCCAGTAGGAACATACGGACAGGGGGTTTTGAAGAGACCCAGTACTTC. Filled out from reference TRBV19 and TRBJ2-5, the complete variable domain reads DGGITQSPKYLFRKEGQNVTLSCEQNLNHDAMYWYRQDPGQGLRLIYYSQIVNDFQKGDIAEGYSVSREKKESFPLTVTSAQKNPTAFYLCASRNIRTGGFEETQYFGPGTRLLVL.